The 26 T cell receptor beta chains given below trace back to one sample, sequenced in a study of CD8+CD57+ T cells in acquired aplastic anemia. Genomic DNA templated the TCR beta VDJ and CDR3 profiling. In TCRdb, the reads were re-called with MiXCR into one record per CDR3 protein. Among 250,000 to 350,000 distinct CDR3 sequences listed, roughly 50% were seen once. The sample was sorted CD4+, CD8+, or CD8+CD57+ T cells (not recorded which) from PBMCs. These receptors all come from a human donor with severe aplastic anemia or a healthy control (not recorded which).

This clonotype was seen only a few times. The chain joins TRBV5-1 to TRBJ2-5; 9 bases match TRBD2. The CDR3 loop spans 16 amino acids. CDR1 SGHRS and CDR2 YFSETQ come from the germline V gene. Trimming cost V 3 bases and J 2 bases; bases outside gene matches: 8. The CDR3 sequence: CASSSAGLASQETQYF. As DNA, the CDR3 is TGCGCCAGCAGCTCGGCGGGACTAGCATCTCAAGAGACCCAGTACTTC. Using reference TRBV5-1 and TRBJ2-5 for the parts outside the CDR3, the full variable domain is KAGVTQTPRYLIKTRGQQVTLSCSPISGHRSVSWYQQTPGQGLQFLFEYFSETQRNKGNFPGRFSGRQFSNSRSEMNVSTLELGDSALYLCASSSAGLASQETQYFGPGTRLLVL.

This clonotype was observed at least ten times. This chain joins TRBV30 and TRBJ1-4, with D hard to call. Trimming took off 2 bases at V and 8 bases at J, with 9 bases between the two ends. This CDR3 spans 12 amino acids. The germline CDR1 and CDR2 sequences are GTSNPN and SVGIG (reference sequence). CDR3 in DNA: TGTGCCTGGAGTCCGACGGGGGAAAAACTGTTTTTT. Translating gives CAWSPTGEKLFF. Using reference TRBV30 and TRBJ1-4 for the parts outside the CDR3, the full variable domain is SQTIHQWPATLVQPVGSPLSLECTVEGTSNPNLYWYRQAAGRGLQLLFYSVGIGQISSEVPQNLSASRPQDRQFILSSKKLLLSDSGFYLCAWSPTGEKLFFGSGTQLSVL.

This chain links TRBV20-1 with TRBJ2-5, with TRBD1 identical over 11 bases. There are 14 residues in the CDR3. Germline V gene sequence: CDR1 DFQATT, CDR2 SNEGSKA (reference sequence). J gave up 4 bases and V 3 bases, and 4 bases lay outside the gene matches. CDR3 sequence: CSARDRGRTETQYF. In DNA, the CDR3 is TGCAGTGCTAGGGACAGGGGGCGCACAGAGACCCAGTACTTC.

The genes are TRBV29-1 and TRBJ2-7, with a possible D match to TRBD2 (6 bases). The CDR3 sequence is 13 residues long. V was clipped by 3 bases and J by 0 bases, with 9 bases between them. Germline lookup yields CDR1 SQVTM and CDR2 ANQGSEA. The CDR3 DNA reads TGCAGCGTTGATGGAGGGAGCTCCTACGAGCAGTACTTC. It encodes CSVDGGSSYEQYF.

The V and J genes are TRBV7-9 and TRBJ1-2, with 9 positions matching TRBD1. The J segment lost 7 bases and the V segment lost 5 bases, leaving 8 bases of the junction unmatched. This CDR3 region has 14 residues. Germline CDR1 and CDR2: SEHNR and FQNEAQ (reference sequence). CDR3 nucleotide sequence: TGTGCCAGCAGCGTGACCGGGACAGGGTTTGGCTACACCTTC. Translation: CASSVTGTGFGYTF.

The chain is built from TRBV7-9 and TRBJ2-3; D is unresolved. The V and J ends lost 6 bases and 5 bases respectively, with 15 bases between them. Per germline, CDR1 SEHNR and CDR2 FQNEAQ (reference sequence). This CDR3 region has 14 residues. The CDR3: CASRPPLAGDTQYF. DNA of the CDR3: TGTGCCAGCAGACCTCCGCTGGCCGGAGATACGCAGTATTTT.

The chain combines TRBV10-3 with TRBJ2-5; D unclear. Trimming cost V 6 bases and J 1 base, with 3 bases left between them. Germline-derived CDR1 and CDR2 are ENHRY and SYGVKD. The length of the CDR3 is 11 residues. DNA of the CDR3: TGTGCCATCAGCTCCCAAGAGACCCAGTACTTC. Translated, it gives CAISSQETQYF.

This clonotype was seen a handful of times. This chain joins TRBV29-1 and TRBJ2-7; possible D gene TRBD2, 7 bases. This CDR3 is built from 13 residues. CDR1 and CDR2 from the germline V gene are SQVTM and ANQGSEA. Trimming pared 5 bases from V and 1 base from J, leaving 12 bases between. This CDR3 reads CSVREGDSYEQYF. The CDR3 DNA reads as TGCAGCGTTAGGGAGGGGGATTCCTACGAGCAGTACTTC.

At least ten counts were recorded for this clonotype. The V call is TRBV12-3 or TRBV12-4, the J call TRBJ2-7; D remains ambiguous. The CDR3 consists of 12 residues. The ends were cut back, 3 bases at V and 5 bases at J, with 8 bases in the middle. The CDR3 loop reads CASSFTVHEQYF. CDR3 nucleotides: TGTGCCAGCAGTTTTACAGTACACGAGCAGTACTTC.

A few counts support this clonotype. The CDR3 DNA reads TGTGCCAGCAGCTTTAGCGTCCAGGGGAACAGAGAGACCCAGTACTTC. Protein sequence: CASSFSVQGNRETQYF. This chain links TRBV7-8 with TRBJ2-5, with D possibly being TRBD1 (6 bases). Trimming removed 3 bases from V and 4 bases from J, with 18 bases in between. CDR3 length: 16 amino acids. Per the germline V gene, CDR1 is SGHVS and CDR2 is FQNEAQ.

This clonotype was detected only once. The chain employs TRBV10-3 and TRBJ1-2, with a tentative D call TRBD1 (6 bases). The ends were cut back, 6 bases at V and 3 bases at J, with 11 bases in the middle. The CDR3 has 13 amino acids. Germline assignment: CDR1 ENHRY and CDR2 SYGVKD. The CDR3 DNA is TGTGCCATCAGGGAGAGGACAGACTATGGCTACACCTTC. This translates into CAIRERTDYGYTF.

The chain recombines TRBV15 with TRBJ2-5; tentative D call: TRBD2 (5 bases). Germline CDR1 reads LNHNV; CDR2 reads YYDKDF (reference sequence). This CDR3 spans 17 amino acids. Trimming shortened V by 0 bases and J by 5 bases, and 19 bases separated the two germline ends. CDR3 sequence: CATSRDFLRERGETQYF. In DNA form, the CDR3 reads TGTGCCACCAGCAGAGATTTCCTCCGAGAGAGAGGGGAGACCCAGTACTTC. The entire variable domain, with the rest obtained from reference TRBV15 and TRBJ2-5, is as follows: DAMVIQNPRYQVTQFGKPVTLSCSQTLNHNVMYWYQQKSSQAPKLLFHYYDKDFNNEADTPDNFQSRRPNTSFCFLDIRSPGLGDTAMYLCATSRDFLRERGETQYFGPGTRLLVL.

This chain connects TRBV15 to TRBJ2-3, with D perhaps matching TRBD1 (6 bases). Germline CDR1 and CDR2: LNHNV and YYDKDF (reference sequence). The CDR3 consists of 17 residues. V lost 1 base and J 0 bases, leaving 14 bases between the germline ends. CDR3 region: CATSRGQVLASTDTQYF. The CDR3 DNA reads TGTGCCACCAGCAGAGGACAGGTATTAGCTAGCACAGATACGCAGTATTTT.

The gene calls are TRBV7-8 and TRBJ2-3; the D gene is possibly TRBD1 (5 bases). The V and J ends lost 5 bases and 0 bases respectively, with 15 bases between them. CDR1 is SGHVS and CDR2 is FQNEAQ in the germline V gene. The CDR3 covers 16 residues. CDR3 sequence (DNA): TGTGCCAGCAGCCTAACCGGGCAGGGTAGCACAGATACGCAGTATTTT. Encoded protein: CASSLTGQGSTDTQYF.

Turning to this clonotype: The junction departs from germline at one end; a sequencing error may be responsible. The chain combines TRBV15 with TRBJ1-4; D not certain. CDR1 is LNHNV, CDR2 YYDKDF, per germline (reference sequence). This CDR3 comprises 13 residues. The CDR3 region is CATSRDPEEKLFF. CDR3 nucleotide sequence: TGTGCCACGAGCAGAGATCCGGAGGAAAAACTGTTTTTT.

This clonotype was seen at least ten times. V gene TRBV5-8 combines with J gene TRBJ2-7, with 8 bases aligning to TRBD1. Germline V gene data show CDR1 as SGHTS and CDR2 as YDEGEE. The CDR3 covers 16 residues. The junction had 10 bases not matched to a gene; V was cut back by 3 bases and J by 2 bases. The DNA for the CDR3 is TGTGCCAGCAGCTCAATGACAGGGGAAATTGCCTACGAGCAGTACTTC. Its translation: CASSSMTGEIAYEQYF.

This clonotype was recorded many times. The V gene is TRBV7-9, the J gene TRBJ2-5, with 7 bases identical to TRBD1. CDR1 SEHNR and CDR2 FQNEAQ come from the germline V gene (reference sequence). This CDR3 has 15 amino acids. After removal of 5 bases from V and 2 bases from J, the junction contained 8 bases not matched to a gene. This chain's CDR3 is CASSRGTALQETQYF. The CDR3 DNA sequence: TGTGCCAGCAGCCGAGGGACAGCCTTACAAGAGACCCAGTACTTC.

In its sample, this clonotype was seen a few times. One base away lies a much larger clone, so this may be a sequencing read error. This sequence joins TRBV20-1 and TRBJ2-3; D is perhaps TRBD2 (6 bases). The CDR3 has 14 residues. Trimming stripped 3 bases from V and 2 bases from J, with 12 bases between. Germline lookup yields CDR1 DFQATT and CDR2 SNEGSKA (reference sequence). CDR3 sequence: CSASLLASTDTQYF. CDR3 coding DNA: TGCAGTGCTAGCCTTCTAGCGTCCACAGATACGCAGTATTTT.

This clonotype was seen a handful of times. The V gene is TRBV15, the J gene TRBJ2-1; 11 bases are shared with TRBD1. Per the germline V gene, CDR1 is LNHNV and CDR2 is YYDKDF (reference sequence). CDR3 length equals 16 residues. V lost 5 bases and J lost 6; bases outside the gene matches: 9. For the CDR3, the DNA is TGTGCCACCAGCTTACGGACAGGGGGCTGGGTCAATGAGCAGTTCTTC. Residues: CATSLRTGGWVNEQFF. Filled out from reference TRBV15 and TRBJ2-1, the complete variable domain reads DAMVIQNPRYQVTQFGKPVTLSCSQTLNHNVMYWYQQKSSQAPKLLFHYYDKDFNNEADTPDNFQSRRPNTSFCFLDIRSPGLGDTAMYLCATSLRTGGWVNEQFFGPGTRLTVL.

This clonotype has just a few counts. The chain joins TRBV6-1 to TRBJ2-5, with D tentatively TRBD1 (7 bases). From germline, CDR1 is MNHNS and CDR2 SASEGT. Trimming took 1 base from V and 5 from J, leaving 14 bases between them. The CDR3 length is 15 residues. CDR3 nucleotides: TGTGCCAGCAGTGAAGGACAGGGAGGTTGGGAGACCCAGTACTTC. Protein sequence: CASSEGQGGWETQYF.

The chain combines TRBV29-1 with TRBJ1-4, with no clear D. CDR3 size: 12 residues. The V and J ends lost 4 bases and 7 bases respectively, with 10 bases between them. The germline V gene encodes CDR1 SQVTM and CDR2 ANQGSEA. This CDR3 reads CSVGAGGEKLFF. The CDR3 coding sequence is TGCAGCGTTGGGGCGGGAGGTGAAAAACTGTTTTTT.

This sequence joins TRBV10-3 and TRBJ1-6; tentatively, D is TRBD1 (6 bases). The CDR3 is 14 amino acids. Germline assignment: CDR1 ENHRY and CDR2 SYGVKD. V lost 10 bases to trimming and J lost 7 bases, with 17 bases between them. CDR3 nucleotides: TGTGCCACTTGTCGACAGGTGCCCAATTCACCCCTCCACTTT. This encodes CATCRQVPNSPLHF.

At least ten counts were recorded for this clonotype. V gene TRBV6-1 combines with J gene TRBJ1-6; tentative D call: TRBD1 (6 bases). CDR1 and CDR2 from the germline V gene are MNHNS and SASEGT. V shed 6 bases and J shed 7 bases, with 19 bases lying between them. This CDR3 contains 16 residues. The CDR3, as DNA: TGTGCCAGCAGCCGCGTCGGAACAGGGTTGAATTCACCCCTCCACTTT. Protein: CASSRVGTGLNSPLHF.

The sample holds a few counts of this clonotype. This chain joins TRBV30 and TRBJ1-6; perhaps TRBD1 as D (5 bases). CDR3 length: 17 residues. Germline lookup yields CDR1 GTSNPN and CDR2 SVGIG (reference sequence). Deletions cut 1 base from V and 0 bases from J, with 13 bases between. The chain's CDR3 is CAWSGRDGSSYNSPLHF. CDR3 nucleotides: TGTGCCTGGAGTGGCCGGGACGGAAGCTCCTATAATTCACCCCTCCACTTT.

The chain carries TRBV7-9 and TRBJ2-3, with 7 bases aligning to TRBD2. From germline, CDR1 is SEHNR and CDR2 FQNEAQ (reference sequence). This CDR3 region has 15 residues. Germline trimming cut 3 bases from V and 7 bases from J; bases unmatched to any gene: 10. CDR3: CASSFGGAGVHTQYF. The CDR3 DNA reads TGTGCCAGCAGCTTTGGTGGGGCGGGGGTACATACGCAGTATTTT.

This clonotype was seen only a few times. This chain connects TRBV7-2 to TRBJ2-7; 7 positions agree with TRBD2. Germline assignment: CDR1 SGHTA and CDR2 FQGNSA. This CDR3 is built from 14 residues. Trimming at V came to 5 bases and at J to 3 bases, leaving 7 bases not matched to a gene. CDR3 DNA: TGTGCCAGCAGCGGGGGAGGGCTAGTCTACGAGCAGTACTTC. Translating gives CASSGGGLVYEQYF. The whole variable domain, remainder taken from reference TRBV7-2 and TRBJ2-7, is GAGVSQSPSNKVTEKGKDVELRCDPISGHTALYWYRQSLGQGLEFLIYFQGNSAPDKSGLPSDRFSAERTGGSVSTLTIQRTQQEDSAVYLCASSGGGLVYEQYFGPGTRLTVT.